This entry features one T cell receptor beta chain sequence. What antigen it recognizes has not been identified. No quality values exist for individual bases; no much larger clone is one base distant. The V end loses 6 bases and the J end loses 1 base, and a stretch of 9 bases separates them. From its cysteine to its phenylalanine, the CDR3 spans 13 amino acids. Solely the CDR3 DNA is kept, with 39 bases framed from the first base. Via the germline V gene, CDR1 is MNHEY and CDR2 SVGAGI. Another Seattle source contributed samples from volunteer blood donors who had recovered from COVID-19. The collaborating institutions used their own protocols to collect whole blood in K2EDTA tubes. Collaborator samples were shipped for TCRbeta analysis as frozen whole blood, isolated PBMCs, or DNA extracted from either sample type. This record belongs to a study of blood T cell repertoires in COVID-19 (dated by TCRdb to about 2020). Describing the broader study: Samples covering the acute and convalescent phases of COVID-19 were provided by collaborators in the United States, Italy and Spain. The material from the prospective study consisted of cDNA or gDNA derived from T cells, B-cell-depleted T cells, or PBMCs. Deeply sampled blood TCRbeta repertoires from subjects exposed to, actively infected with, or recovered from COVID-19 were included in the dataset. The repertoires were released in a freely available public database meant as a resource for research on the immune response to SARS-CoV-2. Samples were obtained from the ongoing ImmuneRACE study (first 160 participants) and from 950 to 1,500 subjects provided by 6 global collaborators. The sample metadata nearly always contained a de-identified subject ID, COVID-19 status, age in years and sex. Where available, HLA class I and class II types were taken from metadata supplied by the sample provider and were not determined by assay-based typing. What the research found in general, with its limitations: The quantity of clinical and demographic metadata differed by source and by participant and was supplied without curation.

The immunoSEQ Assay, a bias-controlled multiplex PCR, was used to amplify TCRbeta CDR3 regions from genomic DNA. On the study's bioinformatics: The number of nucleated cells in each sample was estimated from the amplification of reference gene primers within the assay. To quantify the absolute abundance of each unique TCRbeta CDR3 rearrangement, sequence reads were collapsed and filtered. For each sample, productive Simpson clonality was calculated as the square root of Simpson's diversity index across productive rearrangements. The table comes from immuneACCESS by way of TCRdb, which keeps in-frame sequences with V and J called. Part of the clones is missing from these tables; in studies checked, under half for an unresolved V gene and the rest for unknown reasons. V and J calls and clone size are copied from that table; D and trimming were computed from the DNA. For this sample the table gives 150,000 to 200,000 clones, of which roughly nine tenths were detected only once. The leading ten clones occupy approximately 2.1% of the sample.

Recombination joined TRBV6-5 with TRBJ1-1; a confident D gene designation cannot be given. The sequenced sample was peripheral blood. The origin of this receptor is a man between 18 and 29 years old who had recovered from COVID-19. The CDR3 protein is CASRPGENTEAFF. The DNA is TGTGCCAGCAGACCCGGGGAGAACACTGAAGCTTTCTTT.